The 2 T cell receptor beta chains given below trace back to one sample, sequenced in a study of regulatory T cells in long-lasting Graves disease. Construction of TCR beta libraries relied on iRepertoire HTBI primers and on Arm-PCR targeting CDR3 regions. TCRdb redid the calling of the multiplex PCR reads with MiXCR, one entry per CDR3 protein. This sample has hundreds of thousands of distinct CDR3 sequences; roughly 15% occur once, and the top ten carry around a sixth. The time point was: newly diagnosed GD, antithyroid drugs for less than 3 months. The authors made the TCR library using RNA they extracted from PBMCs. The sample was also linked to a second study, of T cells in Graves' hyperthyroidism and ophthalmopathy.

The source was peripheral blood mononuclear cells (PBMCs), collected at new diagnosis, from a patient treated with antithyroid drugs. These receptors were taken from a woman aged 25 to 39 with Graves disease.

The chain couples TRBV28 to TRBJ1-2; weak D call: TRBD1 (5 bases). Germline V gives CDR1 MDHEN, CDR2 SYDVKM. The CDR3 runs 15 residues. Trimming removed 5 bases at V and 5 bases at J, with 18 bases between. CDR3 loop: CASSVTASKTYGYTF. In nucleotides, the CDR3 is TGTGCCAGCAGTGTGACAGCCTCTAAGACGTATGGCTACACCTTC.

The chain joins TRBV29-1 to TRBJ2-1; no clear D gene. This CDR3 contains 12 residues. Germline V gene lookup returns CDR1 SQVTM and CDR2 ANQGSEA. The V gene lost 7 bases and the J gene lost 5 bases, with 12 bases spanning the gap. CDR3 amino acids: CSGSYSDNEQFF. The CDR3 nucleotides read TGCAGCGGGTCTTACTCGGACAATGAGCAGTTCTTC.